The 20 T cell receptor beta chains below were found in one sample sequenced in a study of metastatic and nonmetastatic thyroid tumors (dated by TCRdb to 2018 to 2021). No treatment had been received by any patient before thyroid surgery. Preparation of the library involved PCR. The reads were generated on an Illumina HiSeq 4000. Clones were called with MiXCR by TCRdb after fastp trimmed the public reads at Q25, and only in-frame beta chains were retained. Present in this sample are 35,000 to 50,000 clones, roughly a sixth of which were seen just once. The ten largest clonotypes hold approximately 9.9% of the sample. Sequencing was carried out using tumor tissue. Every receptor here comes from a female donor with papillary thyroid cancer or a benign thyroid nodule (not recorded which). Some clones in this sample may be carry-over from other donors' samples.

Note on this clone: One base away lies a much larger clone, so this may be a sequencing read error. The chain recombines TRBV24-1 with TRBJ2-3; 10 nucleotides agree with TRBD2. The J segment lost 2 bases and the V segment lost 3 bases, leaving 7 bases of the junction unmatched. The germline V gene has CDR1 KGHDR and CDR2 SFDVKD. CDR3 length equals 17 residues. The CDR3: CATSDRIAGGPTDTQYF. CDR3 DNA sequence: TGTGCCACCAGTGATCGGATAGCGGGAGGACCCACAGATACGCAGTATTTT.

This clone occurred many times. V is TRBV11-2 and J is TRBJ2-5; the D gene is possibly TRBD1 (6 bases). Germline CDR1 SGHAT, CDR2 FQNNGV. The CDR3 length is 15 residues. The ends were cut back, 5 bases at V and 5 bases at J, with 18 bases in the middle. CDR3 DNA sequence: TGTGCCAGCAGCGCCCCAGGGGCTGCCCGGGAGACCCAGTACTTC. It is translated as CASSAPGAARETQYF.

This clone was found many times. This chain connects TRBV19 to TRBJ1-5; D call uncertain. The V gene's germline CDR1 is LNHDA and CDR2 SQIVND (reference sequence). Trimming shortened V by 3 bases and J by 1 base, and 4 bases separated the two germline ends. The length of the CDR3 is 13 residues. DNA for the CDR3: TGTGCCAGTAGTATCTCCAGCAATCAGCCCCAGCATTTT. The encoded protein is CASSISSNQPQHF.

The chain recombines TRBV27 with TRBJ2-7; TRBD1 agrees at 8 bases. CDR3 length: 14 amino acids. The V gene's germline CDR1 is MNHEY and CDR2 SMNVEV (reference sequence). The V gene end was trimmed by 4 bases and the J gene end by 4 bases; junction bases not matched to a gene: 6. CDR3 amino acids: CASSSGQVTYEQYF. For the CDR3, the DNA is TGTGCCAGCAGTTCGGGACAGGTAACATACGAGCAGTACTTC.

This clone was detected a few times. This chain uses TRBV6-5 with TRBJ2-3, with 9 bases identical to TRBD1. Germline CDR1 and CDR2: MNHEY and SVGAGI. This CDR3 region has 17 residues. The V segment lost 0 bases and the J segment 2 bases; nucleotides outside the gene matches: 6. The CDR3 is CASSYSKGTGSTDTQYF. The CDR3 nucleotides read TGTGCCAGCAGTTACTCGAAGGGGACAGGGTCCACAGATACGCAGTATTTT.

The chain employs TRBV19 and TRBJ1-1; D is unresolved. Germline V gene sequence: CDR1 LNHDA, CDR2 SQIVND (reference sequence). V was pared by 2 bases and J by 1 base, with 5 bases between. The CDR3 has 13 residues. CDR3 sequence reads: CASSIIGNTEAFF. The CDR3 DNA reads TGTGCCAGTAGTATAATAGGGAACACTGAAGCTTTCTTT. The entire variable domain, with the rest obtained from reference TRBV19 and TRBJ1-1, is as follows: DGGITQSPKYLFRKEGQNVTLSCEQNLNHDAMYWYRQDPGQGLRLIYYSQIVNDFQKGDIAEGYSVSREKKESFPLTVTSAQKNPTAFYLCASSIIGNTEAFFGQGTRLTVV.

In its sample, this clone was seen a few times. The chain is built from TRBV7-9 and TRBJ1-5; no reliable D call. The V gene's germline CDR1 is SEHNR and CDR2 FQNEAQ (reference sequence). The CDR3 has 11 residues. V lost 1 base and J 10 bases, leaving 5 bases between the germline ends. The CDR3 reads CASSLEGPQHF. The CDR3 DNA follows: TGTGCCAGCAGCTTAGAGGGACCCCAGCATTTT.

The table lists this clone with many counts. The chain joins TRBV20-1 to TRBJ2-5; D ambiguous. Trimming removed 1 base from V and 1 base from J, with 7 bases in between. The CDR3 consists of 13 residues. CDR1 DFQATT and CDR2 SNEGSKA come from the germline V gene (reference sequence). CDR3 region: CSARGGSQETQYF. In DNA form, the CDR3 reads TGCAGTGCTAGAGGTGGCAGCCAAGAGACCCAGTACTTC.

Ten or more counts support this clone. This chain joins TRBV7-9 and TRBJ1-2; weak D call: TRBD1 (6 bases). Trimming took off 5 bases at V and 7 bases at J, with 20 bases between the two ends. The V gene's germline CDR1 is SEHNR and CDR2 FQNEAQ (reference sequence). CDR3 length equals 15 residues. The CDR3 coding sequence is TGTGCCAGCAGCCCCCCACCTTGGGGGGCGGGTGGCTACACCTTC. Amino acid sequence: CASSPPPWGAGGYTF.

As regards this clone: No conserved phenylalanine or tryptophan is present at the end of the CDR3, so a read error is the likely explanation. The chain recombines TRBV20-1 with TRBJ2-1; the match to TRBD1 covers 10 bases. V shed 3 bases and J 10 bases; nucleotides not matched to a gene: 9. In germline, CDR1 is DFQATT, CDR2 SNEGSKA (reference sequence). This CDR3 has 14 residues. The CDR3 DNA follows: TGCAGTGCTAGGGTAGGACAGGGGGTCAGAGAGCAGTTCTCC. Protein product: CSARVGQGVREQFS.

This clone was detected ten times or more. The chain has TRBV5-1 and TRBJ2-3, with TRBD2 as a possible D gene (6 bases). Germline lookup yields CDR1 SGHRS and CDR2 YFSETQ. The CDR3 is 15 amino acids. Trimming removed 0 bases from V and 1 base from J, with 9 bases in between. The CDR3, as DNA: TGCGCCAGCAGCTTGGTATCTAGCGGCACAGATACGCAGTATTTT. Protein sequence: CASSLVSSGTDTQYF.

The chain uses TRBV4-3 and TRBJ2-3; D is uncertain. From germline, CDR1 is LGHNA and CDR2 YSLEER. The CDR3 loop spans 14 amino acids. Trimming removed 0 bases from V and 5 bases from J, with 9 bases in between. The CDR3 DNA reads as TGCGCCAGCAGCCAAGAACTGGTGAAAGATACGCAGTATTTT. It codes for CASSQELVKDTQYF.

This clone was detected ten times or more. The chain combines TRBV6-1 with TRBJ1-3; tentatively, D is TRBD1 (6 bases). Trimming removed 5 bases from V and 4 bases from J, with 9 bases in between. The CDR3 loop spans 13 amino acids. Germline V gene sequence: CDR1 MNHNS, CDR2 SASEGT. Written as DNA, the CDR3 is TGTGCCAGCAGTCCCGGGACAGGAAACACCATATATTTT. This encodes CASSPGTGNTIYF.

CDR3: CASSSEEGSSKFF. The DNA for the CDR3 is TGTGCCAGCAGCTCCGAGGAGGGGTCTAGCAAGTTCTTC. The chain employs TRBV11-2 and TRBJ2-1, with D tentatively TRBD2 (6 bases). Germline-derived CDR1 and CDR2 are SGHAT and FQNNGV. The CDR3 is made up of 13 amino acids. The V gene lost 4 bases and the J gene lost 14 bases, with 18 bases spanning the gap.

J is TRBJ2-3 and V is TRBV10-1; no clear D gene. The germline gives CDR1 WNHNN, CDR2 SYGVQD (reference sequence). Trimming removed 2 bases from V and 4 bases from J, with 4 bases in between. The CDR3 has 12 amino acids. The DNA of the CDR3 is TGCGCCAGCAGTGAGGGGGCAGATACGCAGTATTTT. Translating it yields CASSEGADTQYF.

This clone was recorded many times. CDR3 coding DNA: TGTGCCAGCAGTGACCCTAGACGGTTCGGGACGGCACCCCTCCACTTT. This gives the protein CASSDPRRFGTAPLHF. V gene TRBV25-1 combines with J gene TRBJ1-6, with a weak D call TRBD1 (5 bases). Deletions cut 3 bases from V and 11 bases from J, with 20 bases between. The germline gives CDR1 MGHDK, CDR2 SYGVNS. This CDR3 contains 16 residues.

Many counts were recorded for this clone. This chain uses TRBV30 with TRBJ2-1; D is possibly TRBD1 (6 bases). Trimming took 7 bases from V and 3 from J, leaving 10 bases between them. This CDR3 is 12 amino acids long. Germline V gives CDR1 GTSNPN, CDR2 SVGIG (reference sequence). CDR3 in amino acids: CASQGSYNEQFF. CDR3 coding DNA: TGTGCCTCCCAGGGGAGCTACAATGAGCAGTTCTTC.

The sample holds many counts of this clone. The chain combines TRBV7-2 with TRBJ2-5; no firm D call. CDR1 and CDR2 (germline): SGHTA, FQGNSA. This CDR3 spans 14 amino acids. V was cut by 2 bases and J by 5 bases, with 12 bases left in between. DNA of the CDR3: TGTGCCAGCAGCTTATTAGGAAGTCGGGAGACCCAGTACTTC. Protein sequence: CASSLLGSRETQYF. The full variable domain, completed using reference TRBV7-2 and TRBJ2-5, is GAGVSQSPSNKVTEKGKDVELRCDPISGHTALYWYRQSLGQGLEFLIYFQGNSAPDKSGLPSDRFSAERTGGSVSTLTIQRTQQEDSAVYLCASSLLGSRETQYFGPGTRLLVL.

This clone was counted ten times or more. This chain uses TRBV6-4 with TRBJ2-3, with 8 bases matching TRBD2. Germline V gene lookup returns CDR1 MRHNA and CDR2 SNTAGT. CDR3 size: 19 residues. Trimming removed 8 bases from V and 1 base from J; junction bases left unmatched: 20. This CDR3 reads CASFLKLAGTPPRTDTQYF. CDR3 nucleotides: TGTGCCAGCTTCCTGAAATTAGCGGGAACACCTCCTCGCACAGATACGCAGTATTTT.

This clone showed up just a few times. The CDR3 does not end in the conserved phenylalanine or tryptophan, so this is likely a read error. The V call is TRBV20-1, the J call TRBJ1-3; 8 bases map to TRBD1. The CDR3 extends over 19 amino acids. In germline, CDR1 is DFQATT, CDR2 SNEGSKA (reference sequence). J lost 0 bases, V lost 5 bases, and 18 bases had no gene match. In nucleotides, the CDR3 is TGCAGTGCTCGAGGGACAGGCTATACTCAGACGTACTCTGGAAACACCATATATCTT. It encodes CSARGTGYTQTYSGNTIYL.